This is a list of T cell receptor beta chains from one sample in a study of CD8 T cells in ankylosing spondylitis. One entry per CDR3 protein, called by TCRdb with MiXCR from the 5' RACE reads. This table has around 28,000 distinct CDR3 sequences, more than 30% appearing once. Specimen: synovial fluid, either unsorted or a sorted T cell fraction (not recorded which). The receptors derive from a male donor with ankylosing spondylitis. Each CDR3 is given with its conserved first and last residue. A D gene is named only where the DNA matches it firmly. Clone size appears in some rows only: once, few, many, or a class for an expanded clone.

abundance,d_gene,v_gene,j_gene,CDR3nt,CDR3aa
few,.,TRBV9,TRBJ1-3,TGTGCCAGCAGCGTAGTTGCCGGGGCTGGAAACACCATATATTTT,CASSVVAGAGNTIYF
.,TRBD1,TRBV7-7,TRBJ2-5,TGTGCCAGCAGCCTCGGGACAGGGACGGAGACCCAGTACTTC,CASSLGTGTETQYF
many,.,TRBV11-2,TRBJ2-7,TGTGCCAGCAGCTTACTCTCCGCCAGAATTGCCTCCTACGAGCAGTACTTC,CASSLLSARIASYEQYF
few,TRBD1,TRBV2,TRBJ2-1,TGTGCCAGCAGTGAGAGAGGGGACAGGGGGCTGGGTGAGCAGTTCTTC,CASSERGDRGLGEQFF
few,.,TRBV6-1,TRBJ1-5,TGTGCCTATCCTTGGGACCCTCGCAATAGCAATCAGCCCCAGCATTTT,CAYPWDPRNSNQPQHF
few,.,TRBV29-1,TRBJ2-7,TGCAGCGTTGATATCTGGAACGAGCAGTACTTC,CSVDIWNEQYF
many,.,TRBV7-9,TRBJ2-1,TGTGCCAGCAGCTTAGCGCTTGGGGATCTCAATGAGCAGTTCTTC,CASSLALGDLNEQFF
few,.,TRBV20-1,TRBJ2-7,TGCAGTGCCCCCGTCGGGGAGGTGTACGAGCAGTACTTC,CSAPVGEVYEQYF
few,TRBD1,TRBV20-1,TRBJ2-7,TGCAGTGCTGGGACAGGGACCTACGAGCAGTACTTC,CSAGTGTYEQYF
.,.,TRBV7-9,TRBJ1-2,TGTGCCAGCAGCTTAGATTGGTCGAACTATGGCTACACCTTC,CASSLDWSNYGYTF
many,.,TRBV3-1,TRBJ1-1,TGTGCCAGCAGCCAAGATCTCGGGGTGAACACTGAAGCTTTCTTT,CASSQDLGVNTEAFF
few,.,TRBV6-1,TRBJ1-2,TGTGCCAGCAGTGAAGCGCTTCTGGGGGGGCAGAGCTATGGCTACACCTTC,CASSEALLGGQSYGYTF
.,.,TRBV4-2,TRBJ2-7,TGTGCCAGCAGCCAAGAGGGGGCGGGAGACTACGAGCAGTACTTC,CASSQEGAGDYEQYF
many,.,TRBV6-1,TRBJ1-1,TGTGCCAGCAGTCTCAACGGGGCCAACACTGAAGCTTTCTTT,CASSLNGANTEAFF
.,.,TRBV3-1,TRBJ1-2,TGTGCCAGCAGCCACCGCGGGTCCCAGGTGGCTAACTATGGCTACACCTTC,CASSHRGSQVANYGYTF
.,.,TRBV4-1,TRBJ2-1,TGCGCCAGCAGCCAGGACGAGGGACTTCTGGCGTTAGAGTTCTTC,CASSQDEGLLALEFF
.,TRBD1,TRBV11-2,TRBJ1-1,TGTGCCAGCAGCCAGGGGGGGTCAGTAGCTTTCTTT,CASSQGGSVAFF
few,TRBD2,TRBV6-1,TRBJ2-1,TGTGCCAGCAGTGATTTTAGCGGGAGTACCAATGAGCAGTTCTTC,CASSDFSGSTNEQFF
.,.,TRBV7-6,TRBJ2-7,TGTGCCAGCAGCTCCATGGTGGGAGAGCCCACCCAAGGGCAGTACTTC,CASSSMVGEPTQGQYF
.,TRBD1,TRBV29-1,TRBJ1-2,TGCAGCGCTACCGACAGGGCCCGTGGCTACACCTTC,CSATDRARGYTF
few,.,TRBV3-1,TRBJ1-4,TGTGCCAGCAGCCTAGAGACGGTGATTAATGAAAAACTGTTTTTT,CASSLETVINEKLFF
.,.,TRBV20-1,TRBJ1-2,TGCAGTGCTAGAGATCTCGAGGGCCACGGCTACACCTTC,CSARDLEGHGYTF
few,.,TRBV12-3/TRBV12-4,TRBJ2-1,TGTGCCAGCAGTTTAGAACGGATAAACTACAATGAGCAGTTCTTC,CASSLERINYNEQFF
few,TRBD2,TRBV29-1,TRBJ2-3,TGCAGCGTGGGGCCCGGGACTAGCGTAGATACGCAGTATTTT,CSVGPGTSVDTQYF
many,TRBD1,TRBV12-3/TRBV12-4,TRBJ1-3,TGTGCCAGCAGTACAGGGGTGGAAGGAAACACCATATATTTT,CASSTGVEGNTIYF
many,.,TRBV18,TRBJ2-3,TGTGCCAGCTCACAAGCCGGGTTAAGCACAGATACGCAGTATTTT,CASSQAGLSTDTQYF
.,.,TRBV5-1,TRBJ2-7,TGCGCCAGCAGCCTTAGCTCCTACGAGCAGTACTTC,CASSLSSYEQYF
many,TRBD1,TRBV7-9,TRBJ1-1,TGTGCCAGCAGTTCGGTTCAGGGGGGGACTGAAGCTTTCTTT,CASSSVQGGTEAFF
.,TRBD1,TRBV7-6,TRBJ1-5,TGTGCCAGCAGCGCAGAATCCGGGACAGGGATACATCAGCCCCAGCATTTT,CASSAESGTGIHQPQHF
.,.,TRBV4-1,TRBJ1-5,TGCGCCAGCAGCCAAGAAGGCAGGCTCAATCAGCCCCAGCATTTT,CASSQEGRLNQPQHF
.,TRBD1,TRBV25-1,TRBJ2-3,TGTGCCAGCAGTGTCCCCGGGACAGGGGGAGATACGCAGTATTTT,CASSVPGTGGDTQYF
few,TRBD1,TRBV4-2,TRBJ1-6,TGTGCCAGCAGCCGCCGACCCCGGGACAGGAATTCACCCCTCCACTTT,CASSRRPRDRNSPLHF
.,.,TRBV12-3/TRBV12-4,TRBJ1-1,TGTGCCAGCAGCCCCACAGGGACCGGTTACACTGAAGCTTTCTTT,CASSPTGTGYTEAFF
.,TRBD2,TRBV5-1,TRBJ2-1,TGCGCCAGCAGCTTGGAGGCTAGCGGGAGCTCCTACAATGAGCAGTTCTTC,CASSLEASGSSYNEQFF
.,TRBD2,TRBV20-1,TRBJ2-5,TGCAGTGCTAGAGCGGGGCGGGAGGGCCCGGAGACCCAGTACTTC,CSARAGREGPETQYF
few,.,TRBV20-1,TRBJ2-2,TGCAGTGCTAAAGTTTCCGGGACGGACACCGGGGAGCTGTTTTTT,CSAKVSGTDTGELFF
once,TRBD1,TRBV7-7,TRBJ2-2,TGTGCCAGCAACCTCAGGGACAGAGAGAACACCGGGGAGCTGTTTTTT,CASNLRDRENTGELFF